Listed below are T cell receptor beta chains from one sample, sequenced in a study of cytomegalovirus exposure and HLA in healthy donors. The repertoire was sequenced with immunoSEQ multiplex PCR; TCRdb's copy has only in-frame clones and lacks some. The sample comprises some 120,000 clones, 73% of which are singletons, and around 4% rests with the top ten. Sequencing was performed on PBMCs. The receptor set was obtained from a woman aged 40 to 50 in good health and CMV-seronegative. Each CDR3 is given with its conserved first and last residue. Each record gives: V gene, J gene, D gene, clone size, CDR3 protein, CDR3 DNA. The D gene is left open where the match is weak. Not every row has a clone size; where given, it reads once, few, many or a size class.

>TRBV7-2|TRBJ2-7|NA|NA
CASSSNAAKYEQYF
TGTGCCAGCAGCTCCAACGCCGCAAAATACGAGCAGTACTTC
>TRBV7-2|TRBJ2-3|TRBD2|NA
CASSLGASSGGAGDTQYF
TGTGCCAGCAGCTTAGGAGCGAGTAGCGGGGGGGCCGGAGATACGCAGTATTTT
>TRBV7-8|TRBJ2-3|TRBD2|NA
CASSFDPQGLAVGTDTQYF
TGTGCCAGCAGCTTTGACCCCCAGGGACTAGCGGTGGGTACAGATACGCAGTATTTT
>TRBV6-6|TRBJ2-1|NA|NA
CASSYNRGYNEQFF
TGTGCCAGCAGTTACAATAGGGGTTACAATGAGCAGTTCTTC
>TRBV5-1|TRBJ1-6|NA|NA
CASSLAGHSPLHF
TGCGCCAGCAGCTTGGCAGGGCATTCACCCCTCCACTTT
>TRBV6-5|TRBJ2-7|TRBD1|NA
CASSYSRTGAYEQYF
TGTGCCAGCAGTTACTCCCGGACAGGGGCCTACGAGCAGTACTTC
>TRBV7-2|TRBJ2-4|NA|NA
CASSFPQPAKNIQYF
TGTGCCAGCAGCTTCCCACAGCCAGCCAAAAACATTCAGTACTTC
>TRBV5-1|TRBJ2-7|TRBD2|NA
CASRNQRGEQYF
TGCGCCAGCCGAAATCAGCGGGGCGAGCAGTACTTC
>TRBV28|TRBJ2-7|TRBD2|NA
CASSSPFGTSGSYEQYF
TGTGCCAGCAGTTCCCCGTTTGGTACTAGCGGGAGCTACGAGCAGTACTTC
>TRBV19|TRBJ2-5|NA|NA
CASSIDLETQYF
TGTGCCAGTAGTATAGATCTGGAGACCCAGTACTTC
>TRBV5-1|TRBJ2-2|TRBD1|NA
CASSFTGDPNTGELFF
TGCGCCAGCAGCTTTACAGGGGACCCAAACACCGGGGAGCTGTTTTTT
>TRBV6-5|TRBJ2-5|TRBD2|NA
CASSYIRTSGGETQYF
TGTGCCAGCAGTTACATAAGGACTAGCGGTGGAGAGACCCAGTACTTC
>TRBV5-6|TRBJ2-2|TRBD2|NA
CASSTILAGGGGELFF
TGTGCCAGCAGCACAATTCTGGCGGGGGGCGGCGGGGAGCTGTTTTTT
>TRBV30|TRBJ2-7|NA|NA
CAWRELPRDGAYEQYF
TGTGCCTGGAGGGAATTACCGCGGGACGGGGCCTACGAGCAGTACTTC
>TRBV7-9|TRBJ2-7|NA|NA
CASSLALGVRLLDEQYF
TGTGCCAGCAGCTTAGCGCTTGGGGTGAGACTATTGGACGAGCAGTACTTC
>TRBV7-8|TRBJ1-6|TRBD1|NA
CASSSGQWANNSPLHF
TGTGCCAGCAGCTCGGGACAGTGGGCCAATAATTCACCCCTCCACTTT
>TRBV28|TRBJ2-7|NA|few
CASSFGGSSYEQYF
TGTGCCAGCAGTTTCGGGGGAAGCTCCTACGAGCAGTACTTC
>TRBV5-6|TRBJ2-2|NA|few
CASSWGQNTGELFF
TGTGCCAGCAGTTGGGGACAGAACACCGGGGAGCTGTTTTTT
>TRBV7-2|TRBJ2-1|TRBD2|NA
CASSLVGLAGVSEQFF
TGTGCCAGCAGCTTAGTCGGACTAGCTGGGGTGAGTGAGCAGTTCTTC
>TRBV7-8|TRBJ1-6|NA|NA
CASSPTRQTGDSPLHF
TGTGCCAGCAGCCCGACCCGACAGACTGGGGATTCACCCCTCCACTTT
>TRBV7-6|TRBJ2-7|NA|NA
CASSEQVIYYEQYF
TGTGCCAGCAGCGAACAGGTAATTTATTACGAGCAGTACTTC
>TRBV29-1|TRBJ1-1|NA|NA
CSVDQGLNTEAFF
TGCAGCGTTGACCAGGGGCTGAACACTGAAGCTTTCTTT
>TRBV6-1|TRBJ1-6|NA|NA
CASSELQGTNSPLHF
TGTGCCAGCAGTGAATTACAGGGAACTAATTCACCCCTCCACTTT
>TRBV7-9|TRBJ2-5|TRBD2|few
CASSLGTSGSQETQYF
TGTGCCAGCAGCTTAGGCACTAGCGGTTCCCAAGAGACCCAGTACTTC
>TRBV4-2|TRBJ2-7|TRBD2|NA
CASSQDLGLAGAGVYEQYF
TGTGCCAGCAGCCAAGATCTAGGGCTAGCGGGGGCAGGGGTCTACGAGCAGTACTTC
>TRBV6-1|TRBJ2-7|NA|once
CASSALGGSYEQYF
TGTGCCAGCAGTGCCCTAGGTGGGTCCTACGAGCAGTACTTC
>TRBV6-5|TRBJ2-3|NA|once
CASSYSFWQTDTQYF
TGTGCCAGCAGTTACTCTTTTTGGCAGACAGATACGCAGTATTTT
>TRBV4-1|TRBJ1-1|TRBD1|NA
CASSRTGGITEAFF
TGCGCCAGCAGTCGGACAGGGGGCATCACTGAAGCTTTCTTT
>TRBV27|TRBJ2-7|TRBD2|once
CASSLGTSGEQYF
TGTGCCAGCAGTCTCGGGACTAGCGGCGAGCAGTACTTC
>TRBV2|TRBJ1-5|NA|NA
CASSDRGVNQPQHF
TGTGCCAGCAGTGATCGCGGGGTTAATCAGCCCCAGCATTTT
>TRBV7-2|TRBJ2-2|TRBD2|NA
CASSPGLATGELFF
TGTGCCAGCAGCCCCGGACTAGCCACCGGGGAGCTGTTTTTT
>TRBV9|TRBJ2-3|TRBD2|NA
CASSVGTRSTDTQYF
TGTGCCAGCAGCGTGGGGACTAGATCCACAGATACGCAGTATTTT
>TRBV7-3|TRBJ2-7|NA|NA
CASSKGLGNEQYF
TGTGCCAGCAGCAAAGGACTTGGCAACGAGCAGTACTTC
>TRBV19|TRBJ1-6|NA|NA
CASSIRQAYNSPLHF
TGTGCCAGTAGTATACGACAGGCCTATAATTCACCCCTCCACTTT
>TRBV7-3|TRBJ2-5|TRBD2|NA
CASSPQQRGAGETQYF
TGTGCCAGCAGCCCCCAACAGCGGGGGGCGGGGGAGACCCAGTACTTC
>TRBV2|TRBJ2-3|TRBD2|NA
CASSVGAGGTDTQYF
TGTGCCAGCAGTGTAGGAGCGGGGGGCACAGATACGCAGTATTTT
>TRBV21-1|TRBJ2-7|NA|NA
CASSGTSGVYEQYF
TGTGCCAGCAGTGGAACTAGCGGGGTCTACGAGCAGTACTTC
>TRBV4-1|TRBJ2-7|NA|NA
CASSLVQGLYEQYF
TGCGCCAGCAGCCTGGTCCAGGGGCTCTACGAGCAGTACTTC
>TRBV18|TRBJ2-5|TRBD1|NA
CASSPRRTGGQETQYF
TGTGCCAGCTCACCACGACGGACAGGGGGGCAAGAGACCCAGTACTTC
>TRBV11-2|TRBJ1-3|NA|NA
CASSPRAFSGNTIYF
TGTGCCAGCAGCCCTAGAGCCTTCTCTGGAAACACCATATATTTT
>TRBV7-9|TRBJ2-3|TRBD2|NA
CASSKRETDTQYF
TGTGCCAGCAGCAAGCGGGAGACAGATACGCAGTATTTT
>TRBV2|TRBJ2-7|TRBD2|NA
CASSPSSGGAYEQYF
TGTGCCAGCAGTCCTAGTAGCGGGGGAGCCTACGAGCAGTACTTC
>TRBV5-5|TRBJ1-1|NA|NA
CASSLFAGLGTEAFF
TGTGCCAGCAGCTTGTTTGCAGGGCTGGGCACTGAAGCTTTCTTT
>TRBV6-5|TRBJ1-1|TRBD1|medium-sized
CASRSDRDKAFF
TGTGCCAGCAGATCAGACAGGGACAAAGCTTTCTTT
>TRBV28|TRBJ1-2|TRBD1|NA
CASSLLQGAQGGYTF
TGTGCCAGCAGTCTCCTACAGGGGGCGCAAGGTGGCTACACCTTC
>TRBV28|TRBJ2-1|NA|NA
CASSSTADSTGRNEQFF
TGTGCCAGCAGTTCCACGGCCGATAGCACAGGGCGCAATGAGCAGTTCTTC
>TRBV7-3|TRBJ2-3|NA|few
CASSPGTGHLTDTQYF
TGTGCCAGCAGCCCCGGGACTGGCCACCTCACAGATACGCAGTATTTT
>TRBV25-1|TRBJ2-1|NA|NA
CASTRKAGAHYNEQFF
TGTGCCAGCACCCGAAAGGCGGGCGCTCACTACAATGAGCAGTTCTTC
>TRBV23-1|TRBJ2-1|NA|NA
CASSQSQDYNEQFF
TGCGCCAGCAGTCAATCGCAGGACTACAATGAGCAGTTCTTC
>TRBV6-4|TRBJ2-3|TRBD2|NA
CASSDSLGGADTQYF
TGTGCCAGCAGTGACTCCCTCGGGGGGGCAGATACGCAGTATTTT
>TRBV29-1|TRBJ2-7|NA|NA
CSAWGENTYEQYF
TGCAGCGCCTGGGGGGAAAATACCTACGAGCAGTACTTC